The 18 T cell receptor beta chains reported below all come from one sample, sequenced in a study of blood T cells in healthy people across ages. With a J-beta primer mix and a sample-barcoded 5' primer, a second PCR ran roughly 6 to 11 cycles. TCRdb analysed the 5' RACE reads with MiXCR anew, one entry per CDR3 protein. The data show 1.5 million or so distinct CDR3 sequences, approximately 42% seen once. Sequences were obtained from blood. These receptors were taken from a woman aged 18-29 years in good health.

The sample holds a few counts of this clonotype. The chain couples TRBV19 to TRBJ2-1; 9 bases align to TRBD2. The V segment lost 7 bases and the J segment 2 bases; nucleotides outside the gene matches: 6. This CDR3 has 15 amino acids. Germline CDR1 is LNHDA and CDR2 is SQIVND (reference sequence). The CDR3 DNA reads as TGTGCCAGTACCCATAGCGGGGGTGCCTACAATGAGCAGTTCTTC. As protein: CASTHSGGAYNEQFF. Using reference TRBV19 and TRBJ2-1 for the parts outside the CDR3, the full variable domain is DGGITQSPKYLFRKEGQNVTLSCEQNLNHDAMYWYRQDPGQGLRLIYYSQIVNDFQKGDIAEGYSVSREKKESFPLTVTSAQKNPTAFYLCASTHSGGAYNEQFFGPGTRLTVL.

Points on this clonotype: This may be a read error, as it is one base from a much larger clone. This chain uses TRBV6-1 with TRBJ2-5; D remains unclear. The germline gives CDR1 MNHNS, CDR2 SASEGT. The CDR3 length is 10 residues. The V end was cut by 6 bases, the J end by 5 bases, with 4 bases between. This CDR3 reads CASRWETQYF. CDR3 DNA: TGTGCCAGCAGATGGGAGACCCAGTACTTC.

As to this clonotype: At one end, the junction sequence differs from germline, possibly due to a read error. V is TRBV9 and J is TRBJ2-7; weak D call: TRBD2 (6 bases). From germline, CDR1 is SGDLS and CDR2 YYNGEE. The CDR3 runs 13 residues. The CDR3 region is CASSATGSYKQYF. As DNA, the CDR3 is TGTGCCAGCAGCGCTACCGGGAGCTACAAGCAGTACTTC.

As to this clonotype: This may be a read error: a much more frequent sequence differs by one nucleotide. The chain combines TRBV12-3 or TRBV12-4 with TRBJ2-5, with TRBD2 matching over 11 bases. The CDR3 covers 15 residues. The J segment lost 4 bases and the V segment lost 4 bases, leaving 5 bases of the junction unmatched. The CDR3 here is CASSSTSGSAETQYF. The CDR3 DNA reads as TGTGCCAGCAGTTCCACTAGCGGGAGTGCAGAGACCCAGTACTTC.

J is TRBJ2-7 and V is TRBV9, with TRBD2 matching 10 bases. With 4 bases clipped from V and 2 bases from J, the junction kept 6 bases outside the gene matches. The length of the CDR3 is 15 residues. Germline V gives CDR1 SGDLS, CDR2 YYNGEE. CDR3 region: CASSPLLAGAYEQYF. CDR3 in DNA: TGTGCCAGCAGCCCACTTCTAGCGGGAGCCTACGAGCAGTACTTC. The full variable domain, completed using reference TRBV9 and TRBJ2-7, is DSGVTQTPKHLITATGQRVTLRCSPRSGDLSVYWYQQSLDQGLQFLIQYYNGEERAKGNILERFSAQQFPDLHSELNLSSLELGDSALYFCASSPLLAGAYEQYFGPGTRLTVT.

V usage is TRBV4-2 and J usage is TRBJ2-5; unclear D gene. The DNA end lines up better with TRBJ2-7; the J call may be wrong. CDR3 length: 15 residues. The V gene's germline CDR1 is LGHNA and CDR2 YNFKEQ. The CDR3 sequence is CASSQVSEGTYEQYF. CDR3 bases: TGTGCCAGCAGCCAAGTATCGGAAGGGACCTACGAGCAGTACTTC.

In regard to this clonotype: A much larger clone lies a single base off, so this may be a read error. The chain links TRBV4-3 to TRBJ2-3; D unresolved. Germline CDR1 reads LGHNA; CDR2 reads YSLEER. The CDR3 is made up of 11 amino acids. CDR3 DNA sequence: TGCACCAGCAGCCACGGAGATACGCAGTATTTT. Protein product: CTSSHGDTQYF.

The genes are TRBV19 and TRBJ2-5, with D perhaps being TRBD1 or TRBD2 (5 bases each). Trimming removed 3 bases from V and 7 bases from J, with 18 bases in between. CDR1 is LNHDA and CDR2 is SQIVND in the germline V gene (reference sequence). The CDR3 loop spans 15 amino acids. The CDR3 sequence is CASSIGARPTGTQYF. CDR3 nucleotide sequence: TGTGCCAGTAGTATCGGGGCCAGACCAACGGGGACCCAGTACTTC. Based on the CDR3 plus reference TRBV19 and TRBJ2-5, the full variable domain is DGGITQSPKYLFRKEGQNVTLSCEQNLNHDAMYWYRQDPGQGLRLIYYSQIVNDFQKGDIAEGYSVSREKKESFPLTVTSAQKNPTAFYLCASSIGARPTGTQYFGPGTRLLVL.

In this sample, this clonotype turned up a few times. The V gene is TRBV12-3 or TRBV12-4, the J gene TRBJ2-1, with TRBD1 as a possible D gene (6 bases). The better agreement between TRBJ2-7 and the DNA end casts doubt on the J call. The CDR3 is 16 amino acids. The CDR3 DNA reads TGTGCCAGCAGTTTATTGTTAGGGGGAACCTACAATGAGCAGTACTTC. Encoded protein: CASSLLLGGTYNEQYF.

Comment on this clonotype: The germline gene is not matched at one end of the junction; a read error may be the cause. The chain couples TRBV15 to TRBJ2-7, with a weak D call TRBD2 (5 bases). CDR1 and CDR2 (germline): LNHNV, YYDKDF (reference sequence). The CDR3 is 11 amino acids. The DNA of the CDR3 is TGTGCCACCGGCAGAGAGGGCGAGCAGTACTTC. It is translated as CATGREGEQYF.

The rearrangement uses TRBV6-2 or TRBV6-3 and TRBJ2-7, with a possible D match to TRBD2 (5 bases). Germline CDR1 reads MNHEY; CDR2 reads SVGEGT. The V end lost 6 bases, the J end lost 0 bases, and 6 bases lay between the germline ends. The length of the CDR3 is 12 residues. The CDR3 sequence is CASRTTSYEQYF. In DNA, the CDR3 is TGTGCCAGCAGGACTACCTCCTACGAGCAGTACTTC.

This clonotype was seen a handful of times. The rearrangement links TRBV5-1 to TRBJ2-3; tentative D call: TRBD1 (5 bases). V lost 0 bases and J lost 0, with 8 bases in between. Germline loops: CDR1 SGHRS, CDR2 YFSETQ. The CDR3 length is 15 residues. Here the CDR3 DNA reads TGCGCCAGCAGCTTGGGGACATATAGCACAGATACGCAGTATTTT. Translating it yields CASSLGTYSTDTQYF.

This clonotype has only a few counts. The J gene is TRBJ1-1, the V gene TRBV10-3; D may be TRBD1 (5 bases). Trimming took 5 bases from V and 1 from J, leaving 11 bases between them. This CDR3 spans 14 amino acids. CDR1 and CDR2 (germline): ENHRY, SYGVKD. The CDR3 DNA is TGTGCCATCAGTACTGGACACCAGAACACTGAAGCTTTCTTT. As protein: CAISTGHQNTEAFF.

This clonotype appeared a few times. The V call is TRBV9, the J call TRBJ2-5; possibly TRBD1 for D (6 bases). The germline gives CDR1 SGDLS, CDR2 YYNGEE. Trimming cost V 4 bases and J 5 bases, with 15 bases left between them. The CDR3 has 14 amino acids. Written as DNA, the CDR3 is TGTGCCAGCAGCAACCACAGGGATGGGGAGACCCAGTACTTC. As protein: CASSNHRDGETQYF.

This clonotype appeared a few times. This chain joins TRBV28 and TRBJ2-1, with a possible D match to TRBD1 (6 bases). Germline CDR1 is MDHEN and CDR2 is SYDVKM. V lost 7 bases to trimming and J lost 0 bases, with 13 bases between them. There are 15 residues in the CDR3. The CDR3, as DNA: TGTGCCAGCACCCTGGGGGCTAGCTCCTACAATGAGCAGTTCTTC. Protein sequence: CASTLGASSYNEQFF.

The chain carries TRBV6-2 or TRBV6-3 and TRBJ2-3; TRBD1 matches at 7 bases. CDR3 length: 16 residues. Trimming removed 2 bases from V and 0 bases from J; junction bases left unmatched: 5. Germline CDR1 is MNHEY and CDR2 is SVGEGT. Here the CDR3 DNA reads TGTGCCAGCAGTTACCCAACAGGGGAAAGCACAGATACGCAGTATTTT. Its protein product is CASSYPTGESTDTQYF.

This clonotype was counted a few times. The genes are TRBV5-1 and TRBJ1-6; the D is unclear. Germline CDR1 reads SGHRS; CDR2 reads YFSETQ. The V and J ends lost 1 base and 9 bases respectively, with 8 bases between them. CDR3 length: 13 amino acids. This CDR3 is CASSLFAISPLHF. CDR3 DNA sequence: TGCGCCAGCAGCTTGTTCGCTATTTCACCCCTCCACTTT. Full variable domain (missing parts from reference TRBV5-1 and TRBJ1-6): KAGVTQTPRYLIKTRGQQVTLSCSPISGHRSVSWYQQTPGQGLQFLFEYFSETQRNKGNFPGRFSGRQFSNSRSEMNVSTLELGDSALYLCASSLFAISPLHFGNGTRLTVT.

This clonotype was picked up a small number of times. This chain links TRBV10-3 with TRBJ1-1; 8 nucleotides agree with TRBD1. V lost 4 bases and J lost 0; bases outside the gene matches: 10. The CDR3 runs to 17 residues. Germline V CDR1 and CDR2: ENHRY, SYGVKD. CDR3 DNA sequence: TGTGCCATCAGTGCCCCGGACAGGGACATCATGAACACTGAAGCTTTCTTT. Its translation is CAISAPDRDIMNTEAFF.